A single sample is the source of the 22 T cell receptor beta chains below, sequenced in a study of CD8 T cells in ankylosing spondylitis listed by TCRdb under 2017. Receptors were amplified or captured by 5' RACE. The reads were generated on an Illumina MiSeq. TCRdb took the public reads, trimmed them with fastp at Q25, ran MiXCR for clone calling and kept in-frame beta chains. Records with the same CDR3 protein are collapsed into one entry carrying the most frequent genes and DNA. This sample holds some 16,000 distinct CDR3 sequences; around 8% were observed only once. The ten top clones hold less than 35% of the sample. Sequencing used blood. The receptors were sampled from a male donor with ankylosing spondylitis or in good health (not recorded which).

The table lists this clonotype with many counts. The V and J genes are TRBV6-2 or TRBV6-3 and TRBJ2-2; no clear D gene. CDR3 length equals 16 residues. The germline CDR1 and CDR2 sequences are MNHEY and SVGEGT. V was clipped by 4 bases and J by 2 bases, with 14 bases between them. For the CDR3, the DNA is TGTGCCAGCAGTTTCGGCACCAACTTAAACACCGGGGAGCTGTTTTTT. It yields the protein CASSFGTNLNTGELFF.

This clonotype was recorded many times. V and J are TRBV5-1 and TRBJ2-1; 10 bases agree with TRBD1. The CDR3 covers 16 residues. Trimming took 4 bases from V and 2 from J; bases not matched to a gene: 6. Germline V gene data show CDR1 as SGHRS and CDR2 as YFSETQ. The CDR3 sequence: CASSSDRGHPYNEQFF. CDR3 nucleotides: TGCGCCAGCAGCAGCGACAGGGGGCACCCCTACAATGAGCAGTTCTTC.

The sample holds many counts of this clonotype. The V and J genes are TRBV24-1 and TRBJ2-3; D remains ambiguous. The CDR3 has 14 residues. Looked up from germline, CDR1 is KGHDR and CDR2 is SFDVKD. V lost 7 bases to trimming and J lost 6 bases, with 16 bases between them. The CDR3 spells CATSQTRNVDTQYF. The CDR3 DNA reads TGTGCCACCAGCCAAACGAGAAACGTGGATACGCAGTATTTT.

This clonotype was detected ten times or more. The rearrangement joins TRBV7-2 to TRBJ1-1; D remains unclear. In germline, CDR1 is SGHTA, CDR2 FQGNSA. The CDR3 contains 12 residues. Trimming left V 2 bases short and J 2 bases short, with 3 bases between. The CDR3 sequence is CASSLSNTEAFF. CDR3 bases: TGTGCCAGCAGCTTAAGCAACACTGAAGCTTTCTTT.

There are many counts of this clonotype. The V and J genes are TRBV6-5 and TRBJ1-4; a weak D match, TRBD1 (6 bases). Deletions cut 4 bases from V and 8 bases from J, with 17 bases between. The CDR3 sequence is 15 residues long. Per the germline V gene, CDR1 is MNHEY and CDR2 is SVGAGI. The CDR3 protein is CASSSGAGFGEKLFF. DNA for the CDR3: TGTGCCAGCAGTTCGGGGGCGGGGTTCGGCGAAAAACTGTTTTTT.

This clonotype was recorded a few times. The chain uses TRBV29-1 and TRBJ2-1; 7 nucleotides match TRBD2. Unmatched junction bases numbered 4, after V lost 1 base and J lost 7 bases. The CDR3 contains 13 residues. Per the germline V gene, CDR1 is SQVTM and CDR2 is ANQGSEA. The CDR3 protein is CSVEAGGGNEQFF. DNA of the CDR3: TGCAGCGTTGAAGCGGGAGGAGGGAATGAGCAGTTCTTC.

The sample holds a few counts of this clonotype. The chain uses TRBV12-3 or TRBV12-4 and TRBJ2-2; a possible D gene is TRBD1 (5 bases). The V end was cut by 5 bases, the J end by 7 bases, with 23 bases between. This CDR3 has 17 amino acids. The CDR3 nucleotides are TGTGCCAGCAGTCCAGTAACCGGTGGTAGGGGCGTCGGGGAGCTGTTTTTT. It codes for CASSPVTGGRGVGELFF.

There are a few counts of this clonotype. J is TRBJ1-1 and V is TRBV6-2 or TRBV6-3; D not resolved. The length of the CDR3 is 14 residues. Germline values: CDR1 MNHEY, CDR2 SVGEGT. V gave up 0 bases and J gave up 0 bases, with 5 bases separating them. CDR3: CASSYSPVNTEAFF. The CDR3 nucleotides read TGTGCCAGCAGTTACTCCCCGGTGAACACTGAAGCTTTCTTT.

This clonotype was recorded a few times. This rearrangement joins TRBV6-1 to TRBJ1-1, with 7 bases matching TRBD1. From germline, CDR1 is MNHNS and CDR2 SASEGT. The CDR3 contains 17 residues. V was clipped by 8 bases and J by 0 bases; unmatched bases: 15. CDR3 loop: CASELQGPPVLNTEAFF. DNA of the CDR3: TGTGCCAGCGAACTACAGGGGCCTCCAGTACTGAACACTGAAGCTTTCTTT.

This clonotype has just a few counts. The chain employs TRBV4-2 and TRBJ2-1; 9 bases agree with TRBD2. Germline V lookup: CDR1 LGHNA, CDR2 YNFKEQ. Trimming at V came to 0 bases and at J to 8 bases, leaving 5 bases not matched to a gene. This CDR3 has 15 residues. CDR3 coding DNA: TGTGCCAGCAGCCAAGAAGCTAGCGGGATCTATGAGCAGTTCTTC. Translating it yields CASSQEASGIYEQFF.

This clonotype occurred many times. The J gene is TRBJ2-3, the V gene TRBV29-1, with D possibly matching TRBD2 (5 bases). Trimming cost V 8 bases and J 3 bases, with 12 bases left between them. Germline V gives CDR1 SQVTM, CDR2 ANQGSEA. The CDR3 has 12 residues. The CDR3 DNA reads as TGCAGCTGTGGGAGTGCAACAGATACGCAGTATTTT. Its protein product is CSCGSATDTQYF.

The sample holds many counts of this clonotype. Written as DNA, the CDR3 is TGCAGCGTTGAAGATTCGTTAGCGAGAAACCATTTCACAGATACGCAGTATTTT. Its translation is CSVEDSLARNHFTDTQYF. The gene calls are TRBV29-1 and TRBJ2-3, with TRBD2 as a possible D gene (5 bases). The CDR3 loop spans 18 amino acids. V lost 0 bases and J 2 bases, leaving 21 bases between the germline ends. Germline V gene data show CDR1 as SQVTM and CDR2 as ANQGSEA.

Ten or more counts support this clonotype. This chain connects TRBV28 to TRBJ2-2; D unresolved. The ends were cut back, 1 base at V and 6 bases at J, with 12 bases in the middle. The CDR3 totals 15 residues. Germline V gene sequence: CDR1 MDHEN, CDR2 SYDVKM. The CDR3 DNA reads TGTGCCAGCAGTTTATTCCGGACCCGGGCCGGGGAGCTGTTTTTT. Encoded protein: CASSLFRTRAGELFF.

This clonotype appeared many times. The V and J genes are TRBV5-1 and TRBJ2-7, with D possibly called TRBD1 or TRBD2 (5 bases each). From germline, CDR1 is SGHRS and CDR2 YFSETQ. CDR3 length equals 12 residues. V was clipped by 7 bases and J by 4 bases, with 12 bases between them. The CDR3 region has the DNA TGCGCCAGCCCCTCATGGGGGTACGAGCAGTACGTC. Its protein is CASPSWGYEQYV.

This clonotype was seen repeatedly, ten times or more. The chain recombines TRBV29-1 with TRBJ2-1, with 8 bases aligning to TRBD2. Losses at the gene ends were 7 bases for V and 7 bases for J; bases not matched to a gene: 12. The germline V gene encodes CDR1 SQVTM and CDR2 ANQGSEA. This CDR3 contains 14 residues. The CDR3 bases are TGCAGCGCGTTAACTAGCGGAGCTGGGAATGAGCAGTTCTTC. Encoded protein: CSALTSGAGNEQFF.

There are a few counts of this clonotype. The chain couples TRBV9 to TRBJ2-2; D may be TRBD1 (5 bases). The germline V and J ends were trimmed by 7 bases and 8 bases, with 18 bases remaining between them. This CDR3 has 14 amino acids. CDR1 SGDLS and CDR2 YYNGEE come from the germline V gene. In DNA form, the CDR3 reads TGTGCCAGCTGCAGGGCCCCAATGTCGGGGGAGCTGTTTTTT. This translates into CASCRAPMSGELFF.

The genes are TRBV20-1 and TRBJ2-2; 11 nucleotides align to TRBD2. There are 16 residues in the CDR3. Per the germline V gene, CDR1 is DFQATT and CDR2 is SNEGSKA (reference sequence). V trimming: 3 bases; J trimming: 7 bases; junction bases outside the gene matches: 10. CDR3 nucleotide sequence: TGCAGTGCTAGGGGGGTAGCGGGAGGGCCCGACGGGGAGCTGTTTTTT. It translates to CSARGVAGGPDGELFF.

This clonotype was recorded many times. The CDR3 nucleotides are TGTGCCAGCAGTTCCCTCGCGGGCGCTGAAGCTTTCTTT. Its translation: CASSSLAGAEAFF. V gene TRBV12-3 or TRBV12-4 combines with J gene TRBJ1-1; D is ambiguous. The ends were cut back, 4 bases at V and 6 bases at J, with 12 bases in the middle. The CDR3 is 13 residues long.

V usage is TRBV20-1 and J usage is TRBJ2-1; 12 bases align to TRBD2. After removal of 3 bases from V and 9 bases from J, the junction contained 12 bases not matched to a gene. CDR1 DFQATT and CDR2 SNEGSKA come from the germline V gene (reference sequence). The CDR3 is made up of 16 amino acids. In nucleotides, the CDR3 is TGCAGTGCTAGCAGAAAGCGACTAGCGGGAGACGTTGAGCAGTTCTTC. Translation gives CSASRKRLAGDVEQFF.

This clonotype was recorded a few times. The gene calls are TRBV5-1 and TRBJ1-5; D remains unclear. The ends were cut back, 4 bases at V and 5 bases at J, with 10 bases in the middle. The CDR3 length is 13 residues. Germline V gene sequence: CDR1 SGHRS, CDR2 YFSETQ. The CDR3 DNA reads TGCGCCAGCAGCAGCGGAACTGATCAGCCCCAGCATTTT. Its protein is CASSSGTDQPQHF.

This sequence joins TRBV28 and TRBJ1-5, with a weak D call TRBD1 (6 bases). Trimming stripped 8 bases from V and 2 bases from J, with 10 bases between. This CDR3 has 13 residues. Looked up from germline, CDR1 is MDHEN and CDR2 is SYDVKM. The CDR3 protein is CASLSGGNQPQHF. In DNA form, the CDR3 reads TGTGCCAGCCTTTCAGGGGGCAATCAGCCCCAGCATTTT.

The V and J genes are TRBV5-1 and TRBJ2-1; 16 bases agree with TRBD2. V gave up 4 bases and J gave up 8 bases; unmatched junction bases: 6. The CDR3 extends over 16 amino acids. CDR1 and CDR2 (germline): SGHRS, YFSETQ. This chain's CDR3 is CASSEGTSGRGHEQFF. CDR3 DNA sequence: TGCGCCAGCAGCGAAGGGACTAGCGGGAGGGGCCATGAGCAGTTCTTC.